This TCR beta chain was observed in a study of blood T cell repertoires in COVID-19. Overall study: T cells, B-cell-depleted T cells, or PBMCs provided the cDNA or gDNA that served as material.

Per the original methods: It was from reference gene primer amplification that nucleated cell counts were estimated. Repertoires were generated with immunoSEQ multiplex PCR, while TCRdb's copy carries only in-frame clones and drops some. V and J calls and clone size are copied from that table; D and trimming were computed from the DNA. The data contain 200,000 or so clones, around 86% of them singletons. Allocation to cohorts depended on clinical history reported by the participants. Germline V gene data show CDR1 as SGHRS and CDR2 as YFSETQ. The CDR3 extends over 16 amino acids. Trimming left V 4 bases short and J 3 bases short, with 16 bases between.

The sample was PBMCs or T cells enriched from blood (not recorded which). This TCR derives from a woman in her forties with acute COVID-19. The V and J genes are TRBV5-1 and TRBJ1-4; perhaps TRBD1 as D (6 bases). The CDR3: CASSKARGTPNEKLFF. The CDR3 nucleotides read TGCGCCAGCAGCAAAGCAAGGGGGACACCTAATGAAAAACTGTTTTTT.